The sequence of this T cell receptor beta chain was determined in a study of blood T cell repertoires in COVID-19. Recruits, aged roughly 18 to 90 years, lived in approximately 26 US areas. Participants' reported clinical history set cohort assignment. Per germline, CDR1 SEHNR and CDR2 FQNEAQ (reference sequence). The CDR3 has 15 amino acids. Trimming left V 3 bases short and J 3 bases short, with 12 bases between. Authors' analysis steps: Counts of nucleated cells, estimated from reference gene primer amplification, were obtained. Sequencing used immunoSEQ multiplex PCR; TCRdb keeps in-frame clones, though not all of them. For V, J and clone size, that table is used; D and trimming come from the DNA. The sample has 150,000 to 200,000 clones, 70% to 90% seen once.

The V call is TRBV7-9, the J call TRBJ2-1, with D maybe TRBD2 (5 bases). Sequenced material: PBMCs or T cells enriched from blood (not recorded which). The TCR was taken from a young woman who had recovered from COVID-19. Written as DNA, the CDR3 is TGTGCCAGCAGCTTTACTAGAGTTGGCTACAATGAGCAGTTCTTC. It is translated as CASSFTRVGYNEQFF.